One T cell receptor (beta chain) is described in this entry. Its antigen is still unknown. This sample is part of a study of T cell responses to AZD1222 COVID-19 vaccine. Here immunoSEQ multiplex PCR was the method, and the copy in TCRdb shows in-frame clones only, minus some. Of 90,000 to 130,000 clones listed, around 90% are singletons. General study results and limits: Just 5 to 7 AZD1222 recipients tested seropositive at baseline. Repertoires were collected only later (after the peak T cell response had occurred).

Trimming stripped 5 bases from V and 6 bases from J, with 15 bases between. The CDR3 sequence is 14 residues long. Germline V gene data show CDR1 as SGHTA and CDR2 as FQGNSA. The genes are TRBV7-2 and TRBJ2-3; tentatively, D is TRBD1 (6 bases). The receptor comes from an adult who received the AZD1222 COVID-19 vaccine. The specimen was peripheral blood, collected 28 days after the second AZD1222 dose. The CDR3 protein is CASSPRQDADTQYF. In DNA, the CDR3 is TGTGCCAGCAGCCCGCGACAGGACGCGGATACGCAGTATTTT. The variable domain in full, with the rest retrieved from reference TRBV7-2 and TRBJ2-3, is GAGVSQSPSNKVTEKGKDVELRCDPISGHTALYWYRQSLGQGLEFLIYFQGNSAPDKSGLPSDRFSAERTGGSVSTLTIQRTQQEDSAVYLCASSPRQDADTQYFGPGTRLTVL.